The clone carrying this T cell receptor (beta chain) came up a few times. The target antigen is unknown. This specimen belongs to a study of glioma-infiltrating T cells. Study results and caveats: Tissue-blood divergence was below expectation in non-neoplastic patients, above in gliomas. Very few CDR3 sequences were shared between tissue and blood.

Using RNA template, CDR3s of TCR alpha and beta were amplified with iRepertoire arm-PCR. For one-step reverse transcription and amplification, roughly 95-400 ng of tissue mRNA or PBMC total RNA was used. TCRdb re-analysed the multiplex PCR reads in MiXCR, keeping a single row per CDR3 protein. The sample shows under 150,000 distinct CDR3 sequences, under 30% of them seen only once. V was clipped by 4 bases and J by 6 bases, with 14 bases between them. This CDR3 is 14 amino acids long. Germline CDR1 and CDR2: KGHDR and SFDVKD. The chain carries TRBV24-1 and TRBJ1-2; weak D call: TRBD1 (6 bases). Specimen: glioma tissue, nonneoplastic brain tissue, or PBMCs (not recorded which). The clonotype originates from a human donor with low-grade glioma or glioblastoma, undergoing nonglioma brain surgery, or in good health (not recorded which). CDR3 loop: CATSEWTVSDGYTF. The CDR3, as DNA: TGTGCCACCAGTGAATGGACAGTCTCTGATGGCTACACCTTC.